This T cell receptor (beta chain) was obtained from a study of blood T cells in healthy people across ages. Points from the study as a whole: Across the age range, TCR beta diversity per million T cells fell in a roughly linear way.

With a J-beta primer mix and a sample-barcoded 5' primer, a second PCR ran roughly 7 to 11 cycles. Every single cDNA molecule received a tag from a template-switch adaptor with 12 random nucleotides. Sequencing yielded, for each sample, at least 3 million paired-end reads carrying CDR3. TCRdb reprocessed the 5' RACE reads via MiXCR and lists one record per CDR3 protein. The sample has approximately 1.5 million distinct CDR3 sequences; approximately 43% are singletons. As concerns this clonotype: No antigen is known for it.

The study recruited healthy Caucasian donors from Russia who were aged about 6 to 95. The CDR3 is 16 residues long. In germline, CDR1 is SGHTA, CDR2 FQGTGA. V gave up 4 bases and J gave up 9 bases; unmatched junction bases: 11. The TCR comes from a woman between 18 and 29 years old in good health. Sequenced: blood. This chain uses TRBV7-3 with TRBJ2-1; 11 bases match TRBD2. As DNA, the CDR3 is TGTGCCAGCAGCTCCCCAGGGCTAGCGGGAGGTCTTGAGCAGTTCTTC. Translation gives CASSSPGLAGGLEQFF.